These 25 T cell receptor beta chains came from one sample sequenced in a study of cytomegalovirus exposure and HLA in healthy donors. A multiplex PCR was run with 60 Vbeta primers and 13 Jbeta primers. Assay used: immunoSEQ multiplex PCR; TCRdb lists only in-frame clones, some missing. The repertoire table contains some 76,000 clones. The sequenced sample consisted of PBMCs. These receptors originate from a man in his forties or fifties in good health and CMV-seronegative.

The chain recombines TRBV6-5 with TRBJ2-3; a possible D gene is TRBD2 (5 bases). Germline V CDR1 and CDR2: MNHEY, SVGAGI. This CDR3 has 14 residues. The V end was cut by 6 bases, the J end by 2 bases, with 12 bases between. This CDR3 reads CASRFGDPTDTQYF. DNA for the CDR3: TGTGCCAGCAGATTCGGGGATCCCACAGATACGCAGTATTTT.

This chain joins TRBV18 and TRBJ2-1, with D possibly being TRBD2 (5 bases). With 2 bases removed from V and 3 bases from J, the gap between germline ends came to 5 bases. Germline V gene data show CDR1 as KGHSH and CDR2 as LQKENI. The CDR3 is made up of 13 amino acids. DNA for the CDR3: TGTGCCAGCTCACCAGGAGGCTACAATGAGCAGTTCTTC. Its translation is CASSPGGYNEQFF.

This CDR3 reads CASSVGQGSDTQYF. The CDR3 DNA follows: TGTGCCAGCAGCGTAGGTCAGGGGTCAGATACGCAGTATTTT. The V gene is TRBV9, the J gene TRBJ2-3; the D gene is possibly TRBD1 (6 bases). The V and J ends lost 0 bases and 4 bases respectively, with 9 bases between them. CDR1 is SGDLS and CDR2 is YYNGEE in the germline V gene. This CDR3 comprises 14 residues.

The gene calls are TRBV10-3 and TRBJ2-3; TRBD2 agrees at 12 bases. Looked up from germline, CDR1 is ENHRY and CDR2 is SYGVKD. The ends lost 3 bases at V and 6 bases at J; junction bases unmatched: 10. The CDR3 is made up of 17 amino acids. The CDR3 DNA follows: TGTGCCATCAGTGATATAACTAGCGGGAGGAGTGTGGATACGCAGTATTTT. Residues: CAISDITSGRSVDTQYF.

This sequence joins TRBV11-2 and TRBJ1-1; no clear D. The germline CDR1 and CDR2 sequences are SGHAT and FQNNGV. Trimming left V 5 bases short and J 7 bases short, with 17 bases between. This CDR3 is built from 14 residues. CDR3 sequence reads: CASSQESASGEAFF. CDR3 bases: TGTGCCAGCAGCCAGGAAAGTGCATCAGGTGAAGCTTTCTTT.

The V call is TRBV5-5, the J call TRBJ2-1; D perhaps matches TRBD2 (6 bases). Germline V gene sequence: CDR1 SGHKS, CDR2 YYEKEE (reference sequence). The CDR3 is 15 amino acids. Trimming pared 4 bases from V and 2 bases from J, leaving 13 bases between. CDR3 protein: CASSAETGAYNEQFF. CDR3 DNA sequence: TGTGCCAGCAGCGCCGAGACGGGGGCCTACAATGAGCAGTTCTTC.

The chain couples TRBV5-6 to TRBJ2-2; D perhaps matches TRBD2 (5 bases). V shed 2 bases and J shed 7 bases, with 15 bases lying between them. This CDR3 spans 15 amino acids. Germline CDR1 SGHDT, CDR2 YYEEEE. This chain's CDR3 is CASSLLPIGDGELFF. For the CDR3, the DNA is TGTGCCAGCAGCTTACTCCCTATCGGGGACGGGGAGCTGTTTTTT.

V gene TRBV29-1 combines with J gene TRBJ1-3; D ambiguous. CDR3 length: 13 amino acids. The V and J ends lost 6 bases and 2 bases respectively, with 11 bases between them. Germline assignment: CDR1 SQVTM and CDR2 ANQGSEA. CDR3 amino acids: CSVRVEAGNTIYF. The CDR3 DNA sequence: TGCAGCGTGCGGGTTGAGGCTGGAAACACCATATATTTT.

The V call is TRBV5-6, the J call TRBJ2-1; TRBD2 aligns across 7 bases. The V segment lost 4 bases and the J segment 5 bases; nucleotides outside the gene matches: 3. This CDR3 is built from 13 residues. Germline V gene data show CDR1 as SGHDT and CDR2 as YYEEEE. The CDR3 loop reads CASSLADDNEQFF. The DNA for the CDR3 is TGTGCCAGCAGCCTAGCGGACGACAATGAGCAGTTCTTC. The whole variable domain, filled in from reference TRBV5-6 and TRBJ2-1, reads DAGVTQSPTHLIKTRGQQVTLRCSPKSGHDTVSWYQQALGQGPQFIFQYYEEEERQRGNFPDRFSGHQFPNYSSELNVNALLLGDSALYLCASSLADDNEQFFGPGTRLTVL.

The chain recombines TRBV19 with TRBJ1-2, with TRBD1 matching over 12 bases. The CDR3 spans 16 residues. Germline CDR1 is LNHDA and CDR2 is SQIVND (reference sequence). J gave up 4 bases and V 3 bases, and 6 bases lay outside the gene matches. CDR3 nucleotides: TGTGCCAGTAGTATTTCGGGACAGGGGGCTTCCTATGGCTACACCTTC. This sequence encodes CASSISGQGASYGYTF.

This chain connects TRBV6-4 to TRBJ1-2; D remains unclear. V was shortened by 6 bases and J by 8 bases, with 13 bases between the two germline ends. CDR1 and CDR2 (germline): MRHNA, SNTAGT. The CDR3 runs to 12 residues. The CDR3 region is CASRSTAPGYTF. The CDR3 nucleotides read TGTGCCAGCAGAAGTACAGCTCCAGGCTACACCTTC.

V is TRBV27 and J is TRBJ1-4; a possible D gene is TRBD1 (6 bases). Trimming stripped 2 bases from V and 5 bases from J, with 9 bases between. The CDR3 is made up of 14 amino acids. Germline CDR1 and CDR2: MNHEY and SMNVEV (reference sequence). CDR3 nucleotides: TGTGCCAGCAGTTTACAACAGGGAAATGAAAAACTGTTTTTT. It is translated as CASSLQQGNEKLFF.

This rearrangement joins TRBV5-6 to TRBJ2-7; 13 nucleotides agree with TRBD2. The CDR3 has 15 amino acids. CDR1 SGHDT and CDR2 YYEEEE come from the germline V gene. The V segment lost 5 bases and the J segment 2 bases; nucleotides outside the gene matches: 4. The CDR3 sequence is CASRRGTSGAYEQYF. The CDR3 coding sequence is TGTGCCAGCAGACGGGGGACTAGCGGGGCCTACGAGCAGTACTTC.

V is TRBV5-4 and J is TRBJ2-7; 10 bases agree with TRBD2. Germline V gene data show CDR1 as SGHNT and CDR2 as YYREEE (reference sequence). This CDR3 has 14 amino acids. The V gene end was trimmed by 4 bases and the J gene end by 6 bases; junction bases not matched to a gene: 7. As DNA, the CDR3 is TGTGCCAGCAGCCGGGCGGGACTAGCGAGCGAGCAGTACTTC. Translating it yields CASSRAGLASEQYF.

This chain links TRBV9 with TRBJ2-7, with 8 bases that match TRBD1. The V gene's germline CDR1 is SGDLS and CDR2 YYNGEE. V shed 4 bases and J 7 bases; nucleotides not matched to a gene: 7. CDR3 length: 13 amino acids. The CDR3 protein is CASSPRGQGEQYF. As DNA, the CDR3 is TGTGCCAGCAGCCCCAGAGGACAGGGAGAGCAGTACTTC. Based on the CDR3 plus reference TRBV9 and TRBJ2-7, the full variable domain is DSGVTQTPKHLITATGQRVTLRCSPRSGDLSVYWYQQSLDQGLQFLIQYYNGEERAKGNILERFSAQQFPDLHSELNLSSLELGDSALYFCASSPRGQGEQYFGPGTRLTVT.

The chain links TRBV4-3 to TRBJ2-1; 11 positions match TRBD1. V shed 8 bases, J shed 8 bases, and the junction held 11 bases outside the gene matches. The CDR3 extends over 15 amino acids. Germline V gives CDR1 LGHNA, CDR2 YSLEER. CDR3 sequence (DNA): TGCGCCAGCGGAACCCCGGGACAGGGGGTGGATGAGCAGTTCTTC. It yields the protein CASGTPGQGVDEQFF.

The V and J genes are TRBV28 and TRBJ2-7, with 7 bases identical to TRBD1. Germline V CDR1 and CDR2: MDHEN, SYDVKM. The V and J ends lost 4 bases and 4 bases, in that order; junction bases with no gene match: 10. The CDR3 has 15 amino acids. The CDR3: CASSSPGQPIYEQYF. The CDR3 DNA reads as TGTGCCAGCAGTTCTCCGGGACAGCCAATTTACGAGCAGTACTTC.

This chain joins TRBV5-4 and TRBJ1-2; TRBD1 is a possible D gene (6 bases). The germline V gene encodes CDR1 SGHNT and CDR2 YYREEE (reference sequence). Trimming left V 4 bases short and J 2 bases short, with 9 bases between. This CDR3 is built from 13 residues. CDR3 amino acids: CASSRDRNYGYTF. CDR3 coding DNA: TGTGCCAGCAGCCGCGACAGGAACTATGGCTACACCTTC.

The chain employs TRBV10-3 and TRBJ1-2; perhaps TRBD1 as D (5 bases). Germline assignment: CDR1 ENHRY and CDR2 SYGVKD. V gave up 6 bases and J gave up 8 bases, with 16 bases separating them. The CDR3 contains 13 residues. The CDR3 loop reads CAIRGPGRDGYTF. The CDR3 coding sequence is TGTGCCATCAGGGGGCCTGGCAGAGACGGCTACACCTTC.

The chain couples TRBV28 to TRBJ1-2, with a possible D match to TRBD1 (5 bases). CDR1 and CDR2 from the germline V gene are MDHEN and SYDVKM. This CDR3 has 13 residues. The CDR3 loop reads CAISRGGGHGYTF. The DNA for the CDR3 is TGTGCTATTAGCCGCGGGGGGGGACATGGCTACACCTTC.

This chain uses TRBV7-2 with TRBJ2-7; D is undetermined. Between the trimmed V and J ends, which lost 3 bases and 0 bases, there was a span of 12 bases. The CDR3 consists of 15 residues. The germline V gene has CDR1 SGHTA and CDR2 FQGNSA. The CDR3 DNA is TGTGCCAGCAGCTTGGTAGCTGGCGACTCCTACGAGCAGTACTTC. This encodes CASSLVAGDSYEQYF.

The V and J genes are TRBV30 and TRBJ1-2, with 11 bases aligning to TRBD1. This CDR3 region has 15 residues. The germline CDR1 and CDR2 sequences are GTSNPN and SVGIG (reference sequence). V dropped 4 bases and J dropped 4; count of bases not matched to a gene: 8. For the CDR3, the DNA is TGTGCCTGGATCGGACAGGGGGCTGTCGGCTATGGCTACACCTTC. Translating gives CAWIGQGAVGYGYTF.

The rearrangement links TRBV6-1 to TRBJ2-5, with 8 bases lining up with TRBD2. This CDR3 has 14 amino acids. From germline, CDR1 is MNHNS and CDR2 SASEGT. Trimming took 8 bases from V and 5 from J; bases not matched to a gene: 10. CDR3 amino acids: CASGRTRLAETQYF. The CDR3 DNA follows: TGTGCCAGCGGAAGAACCCGACTAGCGGAGACCCAGTACTTC.

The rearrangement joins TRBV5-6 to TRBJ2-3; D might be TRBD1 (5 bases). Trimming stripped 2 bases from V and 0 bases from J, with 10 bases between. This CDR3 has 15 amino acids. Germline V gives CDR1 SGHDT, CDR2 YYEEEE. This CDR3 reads CASSFWGSSTDTQYF. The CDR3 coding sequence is TGTGCCAGCAGCTTTTGGGGCTCTAGCACAGATACGCAGTATTTT.

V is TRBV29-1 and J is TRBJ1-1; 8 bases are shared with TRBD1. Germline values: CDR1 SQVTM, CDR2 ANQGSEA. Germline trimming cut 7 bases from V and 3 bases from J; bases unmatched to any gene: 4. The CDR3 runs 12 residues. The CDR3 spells CSARTGYTEAFF. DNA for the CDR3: TGCAGCGCCAGGACAGGGTACACTGAAGCTTTCTTT. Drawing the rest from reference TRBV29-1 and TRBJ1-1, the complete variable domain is SAVISQKPSRDICQRGTSLTIQCQVDSQVTMMFWYRQQPGQSLTLIATANQGSEATYESGFVIDKFPISRPNLTFSTLTVSNMSPEDSSIYLCSARTGYTEAFFGQGTRLTVV.